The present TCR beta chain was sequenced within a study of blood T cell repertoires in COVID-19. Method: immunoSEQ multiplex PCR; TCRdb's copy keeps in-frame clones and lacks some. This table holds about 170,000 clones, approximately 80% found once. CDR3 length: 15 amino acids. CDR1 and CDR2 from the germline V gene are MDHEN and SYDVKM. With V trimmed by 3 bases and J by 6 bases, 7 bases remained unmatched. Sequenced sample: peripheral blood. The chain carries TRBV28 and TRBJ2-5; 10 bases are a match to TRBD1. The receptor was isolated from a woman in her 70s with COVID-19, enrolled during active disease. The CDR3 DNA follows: TGTGCCAGCAGTTTCTATGGGACAGGGGCACAGACCCAGTACTTC. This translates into CASSFYGTGAQTQYF.